The present TCR beta chain was sequenced within a study of T cell responses to AZD1222 COVID-19 vaccine. The study, taken as a whole, reports: Unmutated variant regions reportedly attract nearly half of all spike-specific TCRs. CD4 TCRs linked to vaccination spanned spike, dominating at 160-218 and 743-854.

The study pooled second doses at about 4 or about 12 weeks. Germline V gene lookup returns CDR1 LNHDA and CDR2 SQIVND (reference sequence). This CDR3 is 14 amino acids long. V was pared by 9 bases and J by 5 bases, with 16 bases between. The table came from immunoSEQ multiplex PCR; TCRdb's copy has only in-frame clones and leaves some out. The repertoire has more than 150,000 clones, around 89% of them found once; the top ten carry 25% to 30%. About this clone itself: Its matching antigen is unknown.

The specimen comprised peripheral blood, sampled 28 days after the second AZD1222 dose. The chain links TRBV19 to TRBJ1-4, with D unresolved. The sequence derives from an adult who received the AZD1222 COVID-19 vaccine. The CDR3, as DNA: TGTGCCAGCTTCGGCGGGCAGTTCAATGAAAAACTGTTTTTT. Its translation: CASFGGQFNEKLFF.